This T cell receptor (beta chain) was identified during a study of shared T cell receptors in the human thymus. The table came from immunoSEQ multiplex PCR; TCRdb's copy has only in-frame clones and leaves some out. The table records about 660,000 clones, around nine tenths of them present only once. The CDR3 has 18 residues. Germline loops: CDR1 SNHLY, CDR2 FYNNEI. The junction had 11 bases not matched to a gene; V was cut back by 2 bases and J by 4 bases. A further study also used this sample, focusing on human thymus T cells.

The rearrangement links TRBV2 to TRBJ2-2; 9 bases match TRBD1. The sequence was collected from a boy younger than two with a congenital heart defect. Source material: thymocytes. The CDR3 loop reads CASSERGWRQGGTGELFF. DNA for the CDR3: TGTGCCAGCAGTGAAAGGGGTTGGCGACAGGGGGGCACCGGGGAGCTGTTTTTT.